This note documents a single T cell receptor beta chain sequence. Its antigen is undetermined. Sequencing was performed with immunoSEQ multiplex PCR; in TCRdb, only in-frame clones are kept and a portion is missing. The sample contains tens of thousands of clones, 85% to 95% of which appear only once. Obtained as resections during corrective heart surgery, the thymus tissue was then studied. The people who donated were healthy Finnish babies having corrective surgery for congenital heart defects. The data originate from a study of human thymus T cells. Regarding the study as a whole: Apparent bias marked the V and J gene usage of thymic and blood repertoires. Related reports documented highly overlapping thymic repertoires among unrelated individuals.

Trimming left V 7 bases short and J 3 bases short, with 10 bases between. Germline CDR1 reads MGHDK; CDR2 reads SYGVNS. This CDR3 spans 12 amino acids. The TCR sequence derives from a girl less than two years old with a congenital heart defect but otherwise immunologically healthy. Source material: thymus tissue. V usage is TRBV25-1 and J usage is TRBJ2-7; D is unresolved. The DNA of the CDR3 is TGTGCCAGCACAGGCCAGAGCTACGAGCAGTACTTC. Translating gives CASTGQSYEQYF.